Sequencing of this T cell receptor beta chain was carried out in a study of Ad26.COV2.S vaccination and SARS-CoV-2 variants. General study points: Higher spike-specific TCR breadth was found in vaccine recipients than in placebo recipients.

The CDR3 is 16 amino acids. The germline V gene has CDR1 SGDLS and CDR2 YYNGEE. J lost 2 bases, V lost 2 bases, and 3 bases had no gene match. Regarding this clone: Antigen specificity is unknown.

Treatment in this sample: some 19 received Ad26.COV2.S at low or high dose, single or two shots; 5 received placebo; per-sample allocation not given. Sampling was done on day 63 after the first vaccine or placebo injection. Some clones are missing from TCRdb's copy, which holds only in-frame ones; the method was immunoSEQ multiplex PCR. Of about 330,000 clones in the sample, roughly 90% were seen once. The V call is TRBV9, the J call TRBJ2-3; TRBD1 matches 12 bases. This sequence originates from a person aged 18-65 years who received the Ad26.COV2.S COVID-19 vaccine or a placebo. Sequencing used peripheral blood, obtained in a trial of Ad26.COV2.S vaccine versus placebo. The CDR3 is CASSVGTGGSTDTQYF. The DNA of the CDR3 is TGTGCCAGCAGCGTGGGGACAGGGGGCTCCACAGATACGCAGTATTTT.